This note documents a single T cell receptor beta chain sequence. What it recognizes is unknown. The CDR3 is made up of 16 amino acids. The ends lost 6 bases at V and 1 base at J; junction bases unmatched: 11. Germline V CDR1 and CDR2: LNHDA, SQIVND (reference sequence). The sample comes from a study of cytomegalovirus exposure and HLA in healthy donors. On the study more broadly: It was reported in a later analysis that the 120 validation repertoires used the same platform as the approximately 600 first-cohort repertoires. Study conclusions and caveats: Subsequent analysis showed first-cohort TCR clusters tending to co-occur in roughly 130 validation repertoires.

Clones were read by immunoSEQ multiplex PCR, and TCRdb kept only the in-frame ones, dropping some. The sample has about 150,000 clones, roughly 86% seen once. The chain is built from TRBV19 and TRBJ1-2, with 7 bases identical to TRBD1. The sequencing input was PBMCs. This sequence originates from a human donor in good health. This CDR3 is CASRIRGTANNYGYTF. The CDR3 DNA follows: TGTGCCAGTAGGATACGTGGGACAGCGAATAACTATGGCTACACCTTC.